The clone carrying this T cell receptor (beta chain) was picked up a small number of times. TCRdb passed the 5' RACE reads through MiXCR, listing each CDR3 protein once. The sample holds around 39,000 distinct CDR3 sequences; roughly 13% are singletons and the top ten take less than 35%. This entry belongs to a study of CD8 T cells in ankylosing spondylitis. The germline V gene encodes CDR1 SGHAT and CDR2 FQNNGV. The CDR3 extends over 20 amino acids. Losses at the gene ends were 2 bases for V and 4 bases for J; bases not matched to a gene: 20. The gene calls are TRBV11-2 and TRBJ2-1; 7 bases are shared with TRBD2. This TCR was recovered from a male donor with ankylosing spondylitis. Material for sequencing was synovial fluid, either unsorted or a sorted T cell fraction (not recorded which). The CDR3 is CASSLSPMEAGVGIYNEQFF. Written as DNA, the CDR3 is TGTGCCAGCAGCTTATCCCCTATGGAGGCGGGAGTTGGTATTTACAATGAGCAGTTCTTC.